One sample yielded the 3 T cell receptor beta chains listed below, sequenced in a study of shared clonotypes between healthy human individuals. Naive-designated CD8 cells lacked CD45RO, were positively enriched for CCR7, and omitted terminally differentiated effector memory CD45RA+ cells. Clones were sequenced by immunoSEQ multiplex PCR, and TCRdb holds only the in-frame ones, with some missing. The sample holds some 2,100,000 clones, about 93% seen once. The sample was naive CD8+ T cells from PBMCs. The receptors here all came from a man aged 18 to 35 in good health. Some clones in this sample may be carry-over from other donors' samples.

The chain recombines TRBV28 with TRBJ1-2; D possibly corresponds to TRBD1 (5 bases). This CDR3 contains 15 residues. The germline CDR1 and CDR2 sequences are MDHEN and SYDVKM. The V end lost 10 bases, the J end lost 0 bases, and 18 bases lay between the germline ends. For the CDR3, the DNA is TGTGCCACCTCCTTTTCAGCAGGGACTAACTATGGCTACACCTTC. Its protein product is CATSFSAGTNYGYTF.

The gene calls are TRBV5-5 and TRBJ1-2; D may be TRBD1 (6 bases). Trimming took 4 bases from V and 3 from J, leaving 16 bases between them. This CDR3 region has 15 residues. Germline values: CDR1 SGHKS, CDR2 YYEKEE (reference sequence). This CDR3 is CASSPRGRRDYGYTF. In DNA form, the CDR3 reads TGTGCCAGCAGCCCCCGGGGGCGGAGGGACTATGGCTACACCTTC.

CDR3 sequence: CASSPSGLAGTDTQYF. The CDR3 DNA reads as TGTGCCAGCAGCCCTTCGGGACTAGCGGGCACAGATACGCAGTATTTT. The V gene is TRBV11-2, the J gene TRBJ2-3; 11 bases are a match to TRBD2. Trimming removed 5 bases from V and 1 base from J; junction bases left unmatched: 5. The CDR3 contains 16 residues. Germline CDR1 and CDR2: SGHAT and FQNNGV.